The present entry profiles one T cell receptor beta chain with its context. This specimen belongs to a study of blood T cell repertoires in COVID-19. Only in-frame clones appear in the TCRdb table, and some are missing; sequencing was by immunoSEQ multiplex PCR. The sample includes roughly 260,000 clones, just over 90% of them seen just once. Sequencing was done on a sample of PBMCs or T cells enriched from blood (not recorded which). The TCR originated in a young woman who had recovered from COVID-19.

Written as DNA, the CDR3 is TGCGCCAGCAGGCTGGGGGCGAACACTGAAGCTTTCTTT. It specifies CASRLGANTEAFF. The chain recombines TRBV5-1 with TRBJ1-1; weak D call: TRBD1 (6 bases). Germline assignment: CDR1 SGHRS and CDR2 YFSETQ. V gave up 5 bases and J gave up 1 base, with 9 bases separating them. The CDR3 has 13 residues.